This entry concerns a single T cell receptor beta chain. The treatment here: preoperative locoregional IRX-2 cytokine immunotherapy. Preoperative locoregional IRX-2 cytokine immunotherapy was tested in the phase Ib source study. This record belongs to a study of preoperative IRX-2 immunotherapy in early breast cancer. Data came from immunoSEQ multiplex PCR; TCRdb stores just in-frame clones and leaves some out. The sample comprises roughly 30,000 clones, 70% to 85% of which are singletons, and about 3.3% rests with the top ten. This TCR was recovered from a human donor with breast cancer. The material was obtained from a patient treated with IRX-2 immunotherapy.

The CDR3 spells CASSLHPLGTGELFF. Written as DNA, the CDR3 is TGTGCCAGCAGTCTCCACCCGCTGGGCACCGGGGAGCTGTTTTTT. The J gene is TRBJ2-2, the V gene TRBV28; no clear D. Germline lookup yields CDR1 MDHEN and CDR2 SYDVKM. The CDR3 spans 15 residues. Trimming took off 5 bases at V and 4 bases at J, with 14 bases between the two ends.